This T cell receptor beta chain derives from a study of T cells in Graves' hyperthyroidism and ophthalmopathy. Study-wide results and limits: Expanded thyroid clonotypes (above 0.001) were mostly also found in blood.

Diagnoses were made from clinical symptoms, serum measures (thyroxine and TRAb), thyroid ultrasound and orbital computed tomography. Fresh peripheral blood, approximately 9.6 ml, yielded the PBMCs. This clonotype was observed at least ten times. The target antigen is unknown. Amplified TCR beta CDR3 regions came from RNA transcripts. HTBI primers were the set used in a first-round RT-PCR of the TCR CDR3. In TCRdb, the multiplex PCR reads were re-called with MiXCR into one record per CDR3 protein. The top ten hold under 3.5% of the sample, which has a few hundred thousand distinct CDR3 sequences, more than 15% seen once. Germline CDR1 and CDR2: KGHSH and LQKENI. The germline V and J ends were trimmed by 5 bases and 2 bases, with 9 bases remaining between them. The CDR3 contains 13 residues.

This sequence joins TRBV18 and TRBJ2-5; no clear D. The clonotype comes from a woman aged 40 to 50 with Graves' ophthalmopathy. Sample: blood. The CDR3 sequence: CASSVLAQETQYF. CDR3 coding DNA: TGTGCCAGCTCAGTTTTGGCTCAAGAGACCCAGTACTTC.